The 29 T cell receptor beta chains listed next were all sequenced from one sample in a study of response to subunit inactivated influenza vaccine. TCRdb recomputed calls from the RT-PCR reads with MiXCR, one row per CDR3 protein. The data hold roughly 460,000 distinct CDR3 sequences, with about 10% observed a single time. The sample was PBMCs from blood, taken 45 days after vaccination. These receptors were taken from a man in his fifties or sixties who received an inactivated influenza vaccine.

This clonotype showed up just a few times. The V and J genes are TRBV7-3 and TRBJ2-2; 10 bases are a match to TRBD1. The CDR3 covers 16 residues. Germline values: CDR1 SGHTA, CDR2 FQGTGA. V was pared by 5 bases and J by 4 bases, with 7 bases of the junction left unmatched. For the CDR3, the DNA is TGTGCCAGCAGCCTGACAGGGGGCGCCGGCACCGGGGAGCTGTTTTTT. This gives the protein CASSLTGGAGTGELFF.

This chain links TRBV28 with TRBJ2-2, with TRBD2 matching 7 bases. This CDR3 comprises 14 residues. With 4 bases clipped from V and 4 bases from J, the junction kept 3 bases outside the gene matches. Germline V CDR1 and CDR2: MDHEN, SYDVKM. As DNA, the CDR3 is TGTGCCAGCAGTTATGCTAGCGGCACCGGGGAGCTGTTTTTT. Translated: CASSYASGTGELFF. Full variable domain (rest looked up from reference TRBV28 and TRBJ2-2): DVKVTQSSRYLVKRTGEKVFLECVQDMDHENMFWYRQDPGLGLRLIYFSYDVKMKEKGDIPEGYSVSREKKERFSLILESASTNQTSMYLCASSYASGTGELFFGEGSRLTVL.

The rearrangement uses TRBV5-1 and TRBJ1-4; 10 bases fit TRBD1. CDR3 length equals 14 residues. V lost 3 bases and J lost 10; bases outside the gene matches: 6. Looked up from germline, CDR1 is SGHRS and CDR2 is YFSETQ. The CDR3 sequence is CASSSTGGEGKLFF. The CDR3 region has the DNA TGCGCCAGCAGCTCGACAGGGGGCGAAGGAAAACTGTTTTTT.

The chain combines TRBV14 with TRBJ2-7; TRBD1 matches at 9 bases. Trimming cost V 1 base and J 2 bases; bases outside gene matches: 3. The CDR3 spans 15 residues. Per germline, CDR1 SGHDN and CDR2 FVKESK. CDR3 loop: CASSQGTGAAYEQYF. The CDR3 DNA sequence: TGTGCCAGCAGCCAAGGGACAGGGGCAGCCTACGAGCAGTACTTC.

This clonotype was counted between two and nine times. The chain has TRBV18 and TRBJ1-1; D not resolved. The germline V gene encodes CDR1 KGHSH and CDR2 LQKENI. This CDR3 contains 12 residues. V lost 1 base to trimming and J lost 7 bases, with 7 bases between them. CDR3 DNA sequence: TGTGCCAGCTCACCACGGGAAGGTGAAGCTTTCTTT. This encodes CASSPREGEAFF.

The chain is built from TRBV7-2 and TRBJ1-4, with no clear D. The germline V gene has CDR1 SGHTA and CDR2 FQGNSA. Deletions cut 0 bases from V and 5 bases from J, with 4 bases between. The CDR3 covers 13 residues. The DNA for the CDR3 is TGTGCCAGCAGCTTAGCGGCAAATGAAAAACTGTTTTTT. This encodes CASSLAANEKLFF.

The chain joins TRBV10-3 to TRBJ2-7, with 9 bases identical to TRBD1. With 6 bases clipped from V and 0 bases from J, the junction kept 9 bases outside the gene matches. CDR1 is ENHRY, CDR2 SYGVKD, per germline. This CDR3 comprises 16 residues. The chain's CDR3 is CAISEKGTGSSYEQYF. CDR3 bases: TGTGCCATCAGCGAAAAAGGGACAGGGAGCTCCTACGAGCAGTACTTC.

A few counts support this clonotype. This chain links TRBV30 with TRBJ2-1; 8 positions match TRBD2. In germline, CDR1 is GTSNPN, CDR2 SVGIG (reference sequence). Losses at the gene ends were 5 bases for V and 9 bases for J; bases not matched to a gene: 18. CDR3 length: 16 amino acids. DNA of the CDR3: TGTGCCTGGTCCCCCGGGGGAGCGGGAGTTCGTGGTGAGCAGTTCTTC. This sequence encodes CAWSPGGAGVRGEQFF.

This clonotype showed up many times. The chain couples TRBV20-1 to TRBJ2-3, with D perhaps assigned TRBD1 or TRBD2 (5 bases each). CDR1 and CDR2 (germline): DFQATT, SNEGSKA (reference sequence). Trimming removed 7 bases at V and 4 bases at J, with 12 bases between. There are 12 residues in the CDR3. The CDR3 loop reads CSGGSPADTQYF. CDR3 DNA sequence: TGCAGTGGGGGGTCCCCCGCAGATACGCAGTATTTT.

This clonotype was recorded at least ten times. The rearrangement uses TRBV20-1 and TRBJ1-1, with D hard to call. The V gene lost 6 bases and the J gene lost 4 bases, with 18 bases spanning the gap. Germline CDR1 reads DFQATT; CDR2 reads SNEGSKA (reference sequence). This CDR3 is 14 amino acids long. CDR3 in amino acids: CSAARGGGVTEAFF. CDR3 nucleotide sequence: TGCAGTGCCGCTCGGGGAGGAGGAGTCACTGAAGCTTTCTTT.

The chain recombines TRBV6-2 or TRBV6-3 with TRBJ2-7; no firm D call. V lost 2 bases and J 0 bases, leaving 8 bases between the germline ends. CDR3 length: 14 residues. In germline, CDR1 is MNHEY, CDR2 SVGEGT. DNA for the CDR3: TGTGCCAGCAGTTACCACACCCTCTCCTACGAGCAGTACTTC. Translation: CASSYHTLSYEQYF.

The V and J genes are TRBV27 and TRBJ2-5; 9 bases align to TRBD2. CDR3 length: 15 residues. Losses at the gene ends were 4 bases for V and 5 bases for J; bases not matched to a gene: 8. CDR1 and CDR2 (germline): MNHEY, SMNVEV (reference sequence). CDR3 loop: CASSSLAGPGETQYF. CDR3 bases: TGTGCCAGCAGTTCACTAGCGGGCCCAGGGGAGACCCAGTACTTC.

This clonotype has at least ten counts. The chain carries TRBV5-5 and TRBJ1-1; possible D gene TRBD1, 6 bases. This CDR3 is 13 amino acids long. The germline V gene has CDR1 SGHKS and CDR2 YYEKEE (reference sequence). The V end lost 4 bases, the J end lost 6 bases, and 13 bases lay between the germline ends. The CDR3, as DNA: TGTGCCAGCAGCCCCCGGGACACCCCTGAAGCTTTCTTT. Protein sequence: CASSPRDTPEAFF.

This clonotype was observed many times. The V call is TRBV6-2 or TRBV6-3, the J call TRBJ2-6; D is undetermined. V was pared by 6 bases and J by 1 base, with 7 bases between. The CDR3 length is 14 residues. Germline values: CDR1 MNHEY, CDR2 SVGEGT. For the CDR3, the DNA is TGTGCCAGCAGATCGGTATCTGGGGCCAACGTCCTGACTTTC. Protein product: CASRSVSGANVLTF.

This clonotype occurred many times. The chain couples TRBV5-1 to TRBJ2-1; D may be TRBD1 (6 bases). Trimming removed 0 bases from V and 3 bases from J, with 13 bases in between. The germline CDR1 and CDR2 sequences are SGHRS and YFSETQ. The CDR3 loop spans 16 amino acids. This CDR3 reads CASSLGNRAGYNEQFF. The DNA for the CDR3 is TGCGCCAGCAGCTTGGGAAACAGGGCGGGCTACAATGAGCAGTTCTTC.

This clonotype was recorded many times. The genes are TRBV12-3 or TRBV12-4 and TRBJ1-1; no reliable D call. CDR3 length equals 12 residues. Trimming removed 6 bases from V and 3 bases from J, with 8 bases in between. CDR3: CASRGDYTEAFF. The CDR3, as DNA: TGTGCCAGCAGGGGAGACTACACTGAAGCTTTCTTT.

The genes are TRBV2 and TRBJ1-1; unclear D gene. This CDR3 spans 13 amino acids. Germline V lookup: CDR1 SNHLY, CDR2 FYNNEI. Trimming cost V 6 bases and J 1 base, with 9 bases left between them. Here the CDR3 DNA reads TGTGCCAGCAGGGGGTTCGAGAACACTGAAGCTTTCTTT. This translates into CASRGFENTEAFF.

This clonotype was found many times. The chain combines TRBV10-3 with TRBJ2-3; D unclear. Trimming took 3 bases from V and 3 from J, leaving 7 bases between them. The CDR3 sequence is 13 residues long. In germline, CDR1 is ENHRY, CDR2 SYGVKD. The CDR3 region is CAISEALTDTQYF. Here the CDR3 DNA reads TGTGCCATCAGTGAAGCGCTTACAGATACGCAGTATTTT.

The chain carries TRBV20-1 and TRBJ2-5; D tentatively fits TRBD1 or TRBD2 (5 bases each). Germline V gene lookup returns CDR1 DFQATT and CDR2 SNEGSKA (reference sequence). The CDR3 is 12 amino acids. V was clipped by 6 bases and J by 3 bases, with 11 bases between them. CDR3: CSAAGTEETQYF. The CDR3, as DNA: TGCAGTGCCGCCGGGACGGAAGAGACCCAGTACTTC.

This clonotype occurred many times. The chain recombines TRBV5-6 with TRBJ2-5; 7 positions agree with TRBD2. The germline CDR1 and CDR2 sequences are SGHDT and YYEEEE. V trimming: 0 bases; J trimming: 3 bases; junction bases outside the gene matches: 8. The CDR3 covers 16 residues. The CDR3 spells CASSLDASGSKETQYF. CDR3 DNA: TGTGCCAGCAGCTTGGATGCTAGCGGTAGTAAAGAGACCCAGTACTTC. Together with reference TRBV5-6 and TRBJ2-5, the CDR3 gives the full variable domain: DAGVTQSPTHLIKTRGQQVTLRCSPKSGHDTVSWYQQALGQGPQFIFQYYEEEERQRGNFPDRFSGHQFPNYSSELNVNALLLGDSALYLCASSLDASGSKETQYFGPGTRLLVL.

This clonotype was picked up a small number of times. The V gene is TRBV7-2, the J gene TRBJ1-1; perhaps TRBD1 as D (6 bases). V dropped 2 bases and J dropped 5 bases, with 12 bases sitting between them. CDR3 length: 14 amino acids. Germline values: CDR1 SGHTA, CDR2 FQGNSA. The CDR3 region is CASSLRRGDTEAFF. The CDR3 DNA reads TGTGCCAGCAGCTTAAGAAGGGGGGATACTGAAGCTTTCTTT.

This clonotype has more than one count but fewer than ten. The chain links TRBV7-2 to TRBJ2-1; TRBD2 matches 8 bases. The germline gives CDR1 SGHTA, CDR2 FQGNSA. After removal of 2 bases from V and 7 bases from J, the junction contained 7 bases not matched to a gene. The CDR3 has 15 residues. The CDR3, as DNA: TGTGCCAGCAGCTTAACGGCGGGGGGTCGGAATGAGCAGTTCTTC. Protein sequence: CASSLTAGGRNEQFF.

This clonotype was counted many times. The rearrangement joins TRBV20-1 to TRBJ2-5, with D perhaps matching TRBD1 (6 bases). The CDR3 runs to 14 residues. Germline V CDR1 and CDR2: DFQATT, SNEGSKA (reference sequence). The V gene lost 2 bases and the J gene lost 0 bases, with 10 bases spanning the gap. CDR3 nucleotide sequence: TGCAGTGCTAGACAGGGGCCAAACCAAGAGACCCAGTACTTC. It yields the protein CSARQGPNQETQYF.

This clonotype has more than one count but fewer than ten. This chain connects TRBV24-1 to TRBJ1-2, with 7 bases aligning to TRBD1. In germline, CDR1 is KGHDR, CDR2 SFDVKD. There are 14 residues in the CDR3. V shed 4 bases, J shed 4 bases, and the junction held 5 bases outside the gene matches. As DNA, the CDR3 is TGTGCCACCAGTGAGGGGACAGCGGCCTATGGCTACACCTTC. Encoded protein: CATSEGTAAYGYTF.

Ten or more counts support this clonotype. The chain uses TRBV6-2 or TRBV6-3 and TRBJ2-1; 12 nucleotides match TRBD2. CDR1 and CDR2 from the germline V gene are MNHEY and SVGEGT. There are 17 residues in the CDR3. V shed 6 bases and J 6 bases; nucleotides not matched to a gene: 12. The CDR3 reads CASRTSRLAGEVNEQFF. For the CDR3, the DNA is TGTGCCAGCAGAACGAGTAGACTAGCGGGAGAAGTCAATGAGCAGTTCTTC.

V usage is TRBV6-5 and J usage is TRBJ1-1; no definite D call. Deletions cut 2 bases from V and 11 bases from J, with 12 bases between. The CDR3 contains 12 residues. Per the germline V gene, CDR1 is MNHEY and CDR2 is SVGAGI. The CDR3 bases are TGTGCCAGCAGTTACGACGGGCTGCGGGCTTTCTTT. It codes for CASSYDGLRAFF.

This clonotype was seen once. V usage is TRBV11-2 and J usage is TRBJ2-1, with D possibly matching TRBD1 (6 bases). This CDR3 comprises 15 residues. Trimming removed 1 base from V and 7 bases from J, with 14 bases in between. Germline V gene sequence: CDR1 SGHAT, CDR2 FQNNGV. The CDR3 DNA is TGTGCCAGCAGCTTAGTTCGAATGAGGGGGAATGAGCAGTTCTTC. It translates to CASSLVRMRGNEQFF.

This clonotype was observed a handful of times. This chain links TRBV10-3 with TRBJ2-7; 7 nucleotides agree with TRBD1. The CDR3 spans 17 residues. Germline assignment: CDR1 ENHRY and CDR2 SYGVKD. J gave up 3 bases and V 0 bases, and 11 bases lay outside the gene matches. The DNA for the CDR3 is TGTGCCATCAGTGAGTCGGGAGCCGGGACAGTTGTCTACGAGCAGTACTTC. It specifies CAISESGAGTVVYEQYF.

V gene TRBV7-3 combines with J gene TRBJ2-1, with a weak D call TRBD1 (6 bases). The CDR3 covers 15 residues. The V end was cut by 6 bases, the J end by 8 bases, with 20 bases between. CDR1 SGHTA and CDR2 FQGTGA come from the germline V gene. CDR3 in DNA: TGTGCCAGCAGTAGGAATACCAGGGGAATGGATGAGCAGTTCTTC. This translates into CASSRNTRGMDEQFF.